The subject of this entry is one T cell receptor (beta chain). Its antigen is currently unknown. Produced via immunoSEQ multiplex PCR; TCRdb's table is partial and in-frame only. The sample shows 45,000 to 50,000 clones, over 90% of them seen only once. This record belongs to a study of graft-versus-host responses after intestinal transplantation. Germline V lookup: CDR1 LNHDA, CDR2 SQIVND (reference sequence). After removal of 7 bases from V and 2 bases from J, the junction contained 6 bases not matched to a gene. The CDR3 has 14 residues. This TCR was recovered from a human donor who was the organ donor for an intestinal transplant. The chain couples TRBV19 to TRBJ1-1; 8 bases line up with TRBD1. The sequencing used unstimulated CD4+ T cells sorted from spleen or lymph node cells, collected before transplant. The CDR3: CASTPGQGNTEAFF. The DNA of the CDR3 is TGTGCCAGTACCCCAGGACAGGGCAACACTGAAGCTTTCTTT.